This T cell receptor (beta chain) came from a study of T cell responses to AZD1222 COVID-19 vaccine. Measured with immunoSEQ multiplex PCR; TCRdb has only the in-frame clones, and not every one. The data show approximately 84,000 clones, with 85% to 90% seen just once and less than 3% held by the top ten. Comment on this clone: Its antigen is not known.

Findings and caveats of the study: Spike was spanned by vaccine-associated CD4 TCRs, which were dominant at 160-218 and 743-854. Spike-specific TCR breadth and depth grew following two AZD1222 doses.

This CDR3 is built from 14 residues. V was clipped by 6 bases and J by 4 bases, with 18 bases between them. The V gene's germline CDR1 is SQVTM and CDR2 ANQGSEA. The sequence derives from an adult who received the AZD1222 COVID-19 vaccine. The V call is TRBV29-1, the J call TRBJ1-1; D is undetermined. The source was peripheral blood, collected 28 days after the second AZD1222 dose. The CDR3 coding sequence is TGCAGCGTAGAGCTTAAAAGGGTTCGCACTGAAGCTTTCTTT. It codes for CSVELKRVRTEAFF. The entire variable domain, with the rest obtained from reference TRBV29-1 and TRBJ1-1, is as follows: SAVISQKPSRDICQRGTSLTIQCQVDSQVTMMFWYRQQPGQSLTLIATANQGSEATYESGFVIDKFPISRPNLTFSTLTVSNMSPEDSSIYLCSVELKRVRTEAFFGQGTRLTVV.